This T cell receptor beta chain was observed in a study of cytomegalovirus exposure and HLA in healthy donors. Study information: As released early, the data held 85 million to 95 million unique TCRs from HLA-typed donors. Membership in the Caucasian-associated ancestry cluster was found for around 81% of 300 to 500 genotyped donors.

The CDR3 is 17 residues long. The germline gives CDR1 SGHAT, CDR2 FQNNGV. After removal of 3 bases from V and 8 bases from J, the junction contained 15 bases not matched to a gene. Primers: 60 Vbeta forward and 13 Jbeta reverse. Libraries were prepared by immunoSEQ multiplex PCR; TCRdb keeps only in-frame clonotypes and omits some of them. The sample lists about 160,000 clones; 70% to 80% were seen once. This clone was seen a single time. The source material was PBMCs. The sequence derives from a man aged 45-60 years in good health and CMV-seropositive. The chain joins TRBV11-2 to TRBJ2-1; TRBD1 agrees at 8 bases. The CDR3 protein is CASSFSGTGLSGDEQFF. CDR3 nucleotides: TGTGCCAGCAGCTTCTCGGGGACAGGCCTATCTGGGGATGAGCAGTTCTTC.